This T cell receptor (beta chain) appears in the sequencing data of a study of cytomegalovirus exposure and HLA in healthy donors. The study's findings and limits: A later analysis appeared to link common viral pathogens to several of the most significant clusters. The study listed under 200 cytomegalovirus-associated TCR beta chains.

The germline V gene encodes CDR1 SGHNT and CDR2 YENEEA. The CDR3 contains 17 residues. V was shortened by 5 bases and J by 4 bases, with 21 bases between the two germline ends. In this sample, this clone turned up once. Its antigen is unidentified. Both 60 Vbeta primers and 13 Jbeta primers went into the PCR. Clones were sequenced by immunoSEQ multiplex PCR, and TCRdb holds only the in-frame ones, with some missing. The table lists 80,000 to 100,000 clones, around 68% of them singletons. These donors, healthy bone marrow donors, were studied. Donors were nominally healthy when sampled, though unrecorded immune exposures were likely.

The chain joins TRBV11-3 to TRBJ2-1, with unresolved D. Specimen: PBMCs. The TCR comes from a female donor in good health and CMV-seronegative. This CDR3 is CASSPSGYQIKYNEQFF. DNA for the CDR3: TGTGCCAGCAGCCCCTCAGGTTACCAGATCAAATACAATGAGCAGTTCTTC.